The 8 T cell receptor beta chains reported below all come from one sample, sequenced in a study of T cell repertoires in cytomegalovirus infection. Using its own MiXCR run on the reads, TCRdb lists one record per CDR3 protein. The repertoire holds around 450,000 distinct CDR3 sequences, about 11% seen once, with 10% in the top ten. The sequencing input was PBMCs. Receptors originate from a human donor in good health (CMV status not recorded). Some clones in this sample may be carry-over from other donors' samples.

This clonotype has ten or more counts. The rearrangement uses TRBV12-3 or TRBV12-4 and TRBJ2-1; 7 bases fit TRBD1. After removal of 6 bases from V and 7 bases from J, the junction contained 15 bases not matched to a gene. This CDR3 has 16 amino acids. In nucleotides, the CDR3 is TGTGCCAGCAGACGGAGTCGGGGACAGCGAGGGAATGAGCAGTTCTTC. The encoded protein is CASRRSRGQRGNEQFF.

The V call is TRBV3-1, the J call TRBJ2-4; D may be TRBD1 (5 bases). V lost 1 base, J lost 8 bases, and 9 bases lay in between. Germline CDR1 reads LGHDT; CDR2 reads YNNKEL (reference sequence). This CDR3 is 13 amino acids long. This chain's CDR3 is CASSQGQYDIQYF. The CDR3 DNA follows: TGTGCCAGCAGCCAAGGACAGTATGACATTCAGTACTTC.

The V and J genes are TRBV2 and TRBJ2-7; 8 nucleotides line up with TRBD1. The CDR3 spans 14 residues. V dropped 6 bases and J dropped 5; count of bases not matched to a gene: 9. In germline, CDR1 is SNHLY, CDR2 FYNNEI. In DNA form, the CDR3 reads TGTGCCAGCAGAAGCGTGACAGGGGACCACGAGCAGTACTTC. Its protein is CASRSVTGDHEQYF.

J is TRBJ2-6 and V is TRBV20-1; tentative D call: TRBD1 (6 bases). V shed 2 bases and J shed 4 bases, with 12 bases lying between them. This CDR3 comprises 15 residues. The V gene's germline CDR1 is DFQATT and CDR2 SNEGSKA (reference sequence). Here the CDR3 reads CSARRSGAGANVLTF. In DNA, the CDR3 is TGCAGTGCTAGAAGATCAGGGGCCGGGGCCAACGTCCTGACTTTC.

The chain joins TRBV20-1 to TRBJ1-2; TRBD1 is a possible D gene (6 bases). Germline CDR1 is DFQATT and CDR2 is SNEGSKA (reference sequence). The germline V and J ends were trimmed by 1 base and 8 bases, with 14 bases remaining between them. This CDR3 is 13 amino acids long. The CDR3 nucleotides are TGCAGTGCTAGAGGCACAGGGTTAAACGGCTACACCTTC. It codes for CSARGTGLNGYTF.

This clonotype was found a few times. The rearrangement joins TRBV27 to TRBJ2-1; 8 bases match TRBD2. CDR3 length equals 13 residues. J lost 8 bases, V lost 6 bases, and 6 bases had no gene match. CDR1 MNHEY and CDR2 SMNVEV come from the germline V gene (reference sequence). Written as DNA, the CDR3 is TGTGCCAGCAGGGGACTCGGGGGGGATGAGCAGTTCTTC. Protein product: CASRGLGGDEQFF.

This clonotype was counted at least ten times. The V call is TRBV12-3 or TRBV12-4, the J call TRBJ2-3; the D gene is possibly TRBD2 (6 bases). The ends were cut back, 2 bases at V and 1 base at J, with 13 bases in the middle. This CDR3 spans 16 amino acids. Here the CDR3 reads CASSLSGRPRTDTQYF. Here the CDR3 DNA reads TGTGCCAGCAGTTTATCAGGGAGGCCCCGCACAGATACGCAGTATTTT.

This clonotype showed up many times. V is TRBV7-3 and J is TRBJ2-5; the D is unclear. The CDR3 is 13 residues long. CDR1 is SGHTA and CDR2 is FQGTGA in the germline V gene. The V end lost 4 bases, the J end lost 5 bases, and 11 bases lay between the germline ends. CDR3 protein: CASSSLVGETQYF. The CDR3 nucleotides are TGTGCCAGCAGCTCTCTAGTCGGTGAGACCCAGTACTTC.